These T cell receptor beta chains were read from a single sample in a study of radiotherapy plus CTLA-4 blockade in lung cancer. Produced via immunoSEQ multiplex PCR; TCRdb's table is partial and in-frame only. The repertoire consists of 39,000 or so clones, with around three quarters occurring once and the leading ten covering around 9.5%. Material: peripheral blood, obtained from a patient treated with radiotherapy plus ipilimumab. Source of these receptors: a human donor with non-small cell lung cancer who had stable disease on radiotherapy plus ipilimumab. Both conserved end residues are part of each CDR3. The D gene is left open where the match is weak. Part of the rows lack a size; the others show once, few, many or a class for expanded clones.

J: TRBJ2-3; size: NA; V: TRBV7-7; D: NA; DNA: TGTGCCAGCAGCTTCGGTGGGGGAACCGCAGATACGCAGTATTTT; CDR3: CASSFGGGTADTQYF
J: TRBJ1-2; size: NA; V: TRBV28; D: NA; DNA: TGTGCCAGCAGTTTACCCCAGAACTATGGCTACACCTTC; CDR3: CASSLPQNYGYTF
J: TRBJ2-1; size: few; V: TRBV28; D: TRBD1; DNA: TGTGCCAGCAGTCTGGGACAGAGGGTCCACAATGAGCAGTTCTTC; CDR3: CASSLGQRVHNEQFF
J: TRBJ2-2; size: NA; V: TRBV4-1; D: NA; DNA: TGCGCCAGCAGCCAAGTGGCAGCCCACACCGGGGAGCTGTTTTTT; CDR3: CASSQVAAHTGELFF
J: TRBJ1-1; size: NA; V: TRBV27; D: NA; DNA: TGTGCCAGCAGTTTGGGGAACACTGAAGCTTTCTTT; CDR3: CASSLGNTEAFF
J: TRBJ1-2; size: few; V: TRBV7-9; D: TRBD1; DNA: TGTGCCAGCAGCTTAGCGGAGGCAGGGGGAGGTGGCTACACCTTC; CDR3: CASSLAEAGGGGYTF
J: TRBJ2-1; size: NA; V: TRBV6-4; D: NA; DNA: TGTGCCAGCAGCGACGGGACTTCCCGATACAATGAGCAGTTCTTC; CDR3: CASSDGTSRYNEQFF
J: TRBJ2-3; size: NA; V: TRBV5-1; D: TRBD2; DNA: TGCGCCAGCAGCCCGGGCGGGGGGACTACAGATACGCAGTATTTT; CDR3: CASSPGGGTTDTQYF
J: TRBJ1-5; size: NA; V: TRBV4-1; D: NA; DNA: TGCGCCAGCAGCCCCCCTGGCAGGCGAGTCAATCAGCCCCAGCATTTT; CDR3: CASSPPGRRVNQPQHF
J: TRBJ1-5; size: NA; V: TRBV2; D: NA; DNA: TGTGCCAGCCTCGACAGTCATAGCAATCAGCCCCAGCATTTT; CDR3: CASLDSHSNQPQHF
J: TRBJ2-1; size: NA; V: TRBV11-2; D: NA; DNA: TGTGCCAGCAGCTTAGCCGGGGTATACAATGAGCAGTTCTTC; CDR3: CASSLAGVYNEQFF
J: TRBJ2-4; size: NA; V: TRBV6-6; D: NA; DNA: TGTGCCAGTCAGCTTTGGGTGGAAAACATTCAGTACTTC; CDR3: CASQLWVENIQYF
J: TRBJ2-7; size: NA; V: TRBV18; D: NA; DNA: TGTGCCAGCTCACCAGGGGCGGGCTACGAGCAGTACTTC; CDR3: CASSPGAGYEQYF
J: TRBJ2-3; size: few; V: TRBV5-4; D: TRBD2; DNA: TGTGCCAGCAGCTCTGGGGGGGAGGATACGCAGTATTTT; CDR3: CASSSGGEDTQYF
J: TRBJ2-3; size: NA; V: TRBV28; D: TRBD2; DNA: TGTGCCAGCAGTTTAATTGGACTAGGCACAGATACGCAGTATTTT; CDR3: CASSLIGLGTDTQYF
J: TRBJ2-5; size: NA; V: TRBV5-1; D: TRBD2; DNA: TGCGCCAGCAGCCCCGGGACTAGCGGGCAAGAGACCCAGTACTTC; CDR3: CASSPGTSGQETQYF
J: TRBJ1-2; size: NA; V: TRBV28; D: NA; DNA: TGTGCCATCGCGCACGAGAACTATGGCTACACCTTC; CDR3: CAIAHENYGYTF
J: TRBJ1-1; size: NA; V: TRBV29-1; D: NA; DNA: TGCAGCGTTGACGGCGATGAAGCTTTCTTT; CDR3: CSVDGDEAFF